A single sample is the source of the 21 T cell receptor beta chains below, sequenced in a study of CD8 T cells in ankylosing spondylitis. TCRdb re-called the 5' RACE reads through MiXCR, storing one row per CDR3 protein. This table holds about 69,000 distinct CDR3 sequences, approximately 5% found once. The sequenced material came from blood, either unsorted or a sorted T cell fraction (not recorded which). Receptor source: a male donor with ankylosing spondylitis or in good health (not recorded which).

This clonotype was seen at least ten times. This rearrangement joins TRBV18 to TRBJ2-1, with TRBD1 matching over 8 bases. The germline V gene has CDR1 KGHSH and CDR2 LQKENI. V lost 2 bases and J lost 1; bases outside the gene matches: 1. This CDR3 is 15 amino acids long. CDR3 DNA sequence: TGTGCCAGCTCACCAGGACAGGGTTCCTACAATGAGCAGTTCTTC. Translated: CASSPGQGSYNEQFF.

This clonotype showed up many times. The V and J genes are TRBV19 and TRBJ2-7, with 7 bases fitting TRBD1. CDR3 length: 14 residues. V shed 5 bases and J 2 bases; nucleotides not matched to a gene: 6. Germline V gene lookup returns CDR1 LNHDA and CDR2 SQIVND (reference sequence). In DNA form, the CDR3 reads TGTGCCAGTAGTCTACGACAGGGTACCTACGAGCAGTACTTC. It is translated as CASSLRQGTYEQYF.

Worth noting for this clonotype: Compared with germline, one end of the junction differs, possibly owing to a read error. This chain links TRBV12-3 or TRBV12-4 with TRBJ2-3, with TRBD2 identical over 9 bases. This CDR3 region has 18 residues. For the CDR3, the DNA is TGTGCCATCAGTTTAGAGGTTTTAGCGGGGGATTCGTCCGATACGCAGTATTTT. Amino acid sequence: CAISLEVLAGDSSDTQYF.

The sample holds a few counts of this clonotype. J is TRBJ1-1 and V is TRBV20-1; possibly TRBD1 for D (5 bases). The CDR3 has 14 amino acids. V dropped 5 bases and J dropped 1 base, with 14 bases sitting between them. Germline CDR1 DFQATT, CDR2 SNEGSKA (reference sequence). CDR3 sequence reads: CSAVPGRWNTEAFF. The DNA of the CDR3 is TGCAGTGCTGTCCCAGGGAGATGGAACACTGAAGCTTTCTTT.

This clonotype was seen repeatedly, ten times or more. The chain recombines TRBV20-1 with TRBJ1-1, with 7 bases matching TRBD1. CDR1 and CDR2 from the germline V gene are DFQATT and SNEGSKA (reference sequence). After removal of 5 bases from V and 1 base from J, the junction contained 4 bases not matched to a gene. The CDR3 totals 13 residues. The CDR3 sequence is CSALDRANTEAFF. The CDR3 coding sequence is TGCAGTGCTCTCGACAGGGCGAACACTGAAGCTTTCTTT.

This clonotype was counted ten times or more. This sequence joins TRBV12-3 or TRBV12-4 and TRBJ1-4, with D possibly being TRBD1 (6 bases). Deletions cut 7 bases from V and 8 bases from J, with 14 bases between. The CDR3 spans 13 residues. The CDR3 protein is CASNQGRGEKLFF. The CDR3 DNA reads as TGTGCCAGCAACCAGGGGAGGGGCGAAAAACTGTTTTTT.

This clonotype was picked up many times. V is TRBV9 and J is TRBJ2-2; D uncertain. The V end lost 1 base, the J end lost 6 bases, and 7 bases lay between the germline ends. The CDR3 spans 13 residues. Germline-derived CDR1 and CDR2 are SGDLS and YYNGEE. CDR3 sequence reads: CASSVLDAGELFF. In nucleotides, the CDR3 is TGTGCCAGCAGCGTACTAGACGCCGGGGAGCTGTTTTTT.

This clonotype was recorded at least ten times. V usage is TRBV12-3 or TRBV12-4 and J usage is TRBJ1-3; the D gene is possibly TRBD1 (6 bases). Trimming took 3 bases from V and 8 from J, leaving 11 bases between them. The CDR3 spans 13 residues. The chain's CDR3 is CASSLTPGDTIYF. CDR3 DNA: TGTGCCAGCAGTTTGACTCCAGGGGACACCATATATTTT.

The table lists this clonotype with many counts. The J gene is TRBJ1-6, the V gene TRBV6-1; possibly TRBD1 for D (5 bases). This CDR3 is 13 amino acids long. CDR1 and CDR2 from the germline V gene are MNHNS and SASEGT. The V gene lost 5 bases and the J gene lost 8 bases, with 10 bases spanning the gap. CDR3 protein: CASSPLQDSPLHF. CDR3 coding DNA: TGTGCCAGCAGTCCACTACAGGATTCACCCCTCCACTTT.

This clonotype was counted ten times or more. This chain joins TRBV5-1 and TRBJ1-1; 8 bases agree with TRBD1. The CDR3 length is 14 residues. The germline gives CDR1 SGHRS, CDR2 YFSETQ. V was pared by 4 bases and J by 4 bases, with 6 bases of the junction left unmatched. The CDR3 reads CASSAQTGGTEAFF. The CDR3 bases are TGCGCCAGCAGCGCCCAAACAGGGGGCACTGAAGCTTTCTTT.

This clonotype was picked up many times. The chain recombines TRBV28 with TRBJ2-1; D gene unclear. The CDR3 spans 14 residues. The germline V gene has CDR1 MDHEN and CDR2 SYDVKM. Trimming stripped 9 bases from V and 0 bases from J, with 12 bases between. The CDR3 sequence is CASIQASSYNEQFF. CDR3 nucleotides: TGTGCCAGTATTCAGGCGAGCTCCTACAATGAGCAGTTCTTC.

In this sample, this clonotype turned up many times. DNA for the CDR3: TGTGCCAGCAGTTCCGGGATGCTCAATCAGCCCCAGCATTTT. Amino acids: CASSSGMLNQPQHF. The chain joins TRBV6-2 or TRBV6-3 to TRBJ1-5; D call uncertain. With 4 bases removed from V and 3 bases from J, the gap between germline ends came to 10 bases. Looked up from germline, CDR1 is MNHEY and CDR2 is SVGEGT. The length of the CDR3 is 14 residues.

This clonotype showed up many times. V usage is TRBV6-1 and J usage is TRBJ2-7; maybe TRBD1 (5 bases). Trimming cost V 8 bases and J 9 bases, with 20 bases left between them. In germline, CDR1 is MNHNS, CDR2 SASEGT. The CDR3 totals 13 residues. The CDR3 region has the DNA TGTGCCAGCTCCGCGGAAAGGGGCCGAACGCAGTACTTC. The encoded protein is CASSAERGRTQYF.

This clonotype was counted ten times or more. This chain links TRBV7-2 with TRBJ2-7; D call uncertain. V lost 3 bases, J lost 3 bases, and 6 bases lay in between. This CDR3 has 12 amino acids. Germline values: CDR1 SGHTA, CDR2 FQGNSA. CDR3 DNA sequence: TGTGCCAGCAGCTTCGCCATCTACGAGCAGTACTTC. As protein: CASSFAIYEQYF.

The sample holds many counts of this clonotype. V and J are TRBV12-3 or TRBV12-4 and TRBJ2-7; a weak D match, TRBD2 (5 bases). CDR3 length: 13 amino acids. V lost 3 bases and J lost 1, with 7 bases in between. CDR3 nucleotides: TGTGCCAGCAGTTTTTCGGGATCCTACGAGCAGTACTTC. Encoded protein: CASSFSGSYEQYF.

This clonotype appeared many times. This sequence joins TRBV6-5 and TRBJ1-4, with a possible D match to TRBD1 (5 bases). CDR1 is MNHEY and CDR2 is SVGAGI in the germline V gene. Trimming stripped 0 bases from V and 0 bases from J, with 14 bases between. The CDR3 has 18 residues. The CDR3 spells CASSYSLEDTTTNEKLFF. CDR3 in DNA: TGTGCCAGCAGTTACTCTCTGGAGGACACGACAACTAATGAAAAACTGTTTTTT.

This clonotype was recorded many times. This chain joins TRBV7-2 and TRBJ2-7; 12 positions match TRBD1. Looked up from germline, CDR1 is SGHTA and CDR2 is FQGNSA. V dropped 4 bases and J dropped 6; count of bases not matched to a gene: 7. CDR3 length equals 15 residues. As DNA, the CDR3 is TGTGCCAGCAGCTACTCGGGACAGGGGGCGTCCGAGCAGTACTTC. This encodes CASSYSGQGASEQYF.

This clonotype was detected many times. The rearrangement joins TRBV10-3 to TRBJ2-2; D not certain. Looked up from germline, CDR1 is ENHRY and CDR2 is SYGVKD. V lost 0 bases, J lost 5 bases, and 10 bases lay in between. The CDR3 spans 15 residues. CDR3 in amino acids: CAISESVVGTGELFF. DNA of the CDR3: TGTGCCATCAGTGAGTCAGTTGTGGGAACCGGGGAGCTGTTTTTT.

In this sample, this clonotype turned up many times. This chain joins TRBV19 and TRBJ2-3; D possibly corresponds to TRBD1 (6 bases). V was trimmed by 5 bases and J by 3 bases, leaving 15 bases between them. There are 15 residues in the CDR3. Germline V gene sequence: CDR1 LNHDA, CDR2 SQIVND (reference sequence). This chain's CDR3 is CASSAGYRVTDTQYF. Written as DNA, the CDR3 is TGTGCCAGTAGTGCTGGGTACAGGGTAACAGATACGCAGTATTTT.

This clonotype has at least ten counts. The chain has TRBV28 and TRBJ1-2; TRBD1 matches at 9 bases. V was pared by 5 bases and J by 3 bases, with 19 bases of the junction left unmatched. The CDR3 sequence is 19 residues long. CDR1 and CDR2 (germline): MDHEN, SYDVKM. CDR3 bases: TGTGCCAGCAGTCTTGGGGGCGGGACAGGGCTTAAAAGGGACTATGGCTACACCTTC. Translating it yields CASSLGGGTGLKRDYGYTF.

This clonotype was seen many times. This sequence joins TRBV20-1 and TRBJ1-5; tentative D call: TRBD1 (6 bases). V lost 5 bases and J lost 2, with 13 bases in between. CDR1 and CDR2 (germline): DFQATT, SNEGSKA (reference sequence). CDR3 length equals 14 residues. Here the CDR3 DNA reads TGCAGTGCTTCCCAGGGGACGGGCAATCAGCCCCAGCATTTT. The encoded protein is CSASQGTGNQPQHF.